This passage covers 17 T cell receptor beta chains from one sample sequenced in a study of blood T cell repertoires in COVID-19. This table comes from immunoSEQ multiplex PCR, and its TCRdb copy is limited to in-frame clones, with some not included. This sample has around 250,000 clones, with roughly nine tenths found just once. The sequencing input was PBMCs or T cells enriched from blood (not recorded which). The origin of the receptors is a human donor in a cohort exposed to, infected with or recovered from COVID-19 (not recorded which). The donor label of this sample is uncertain.

This clone has a single count. The CDR3, as DNA: TGTGCCAGCAGCCGCGGCATAGGCTCTGGAAACACCATATATTTT. As protein: CASSRGIGSGNTIYF. The chain is built from TRBV5-4 and TRBJ1-3; D not resolved. Germline CDR1 SGHNT, CDR2 YYREEE (reference sequence). The CDR3 is 15 amino acids. Between the trimmed V and J ends, which lost 4 bases and 0 bases, there was a span of 11 bases.

This clone is a singleton in its sample. This chain joins TRBV9 and TRBJ1-4; TRBD1 agrees at 7 bases. Germline V gene sequence: CDR1 SGDLS, CDR2 YYNGEE. The CDR3 covers 17 residues. V lost 3 bases, J lost 4 bases, and 12 bases stayed unmatched. CDR3 region: CASSGGIRTGFNEKLFF. For the CDR3, the DNA is TGTGCCAGCAGCGGGGGGATCCGGACAGGCTTTAATGAAAAACTGTTTTTT.

This chain joins TRBV27 and TRBJ2-1; 9 nucleotides line up with TRBD1. The CDR3 consists of 15 residues. The junction had 7 bases not matched to a gene; V was cut back by 3 bases and J by 7 bases. From germline, CDR1 is MNHEY and CDR2 SMNVEV (reference sequence). CDR3 region: CASSLRTGVGNEQFF. The CDR3 coding sequence is TGTGCCAGCAGTTTGAGGACAGGGGTAGGAAATGAGCAGTTCTTC.

The J gene is TRBJ1-5, the V gene TRBV10-3, with D hard to call. The V end lost 4 bases, the J end lost 3 bases, and 7 bases lay between the germline ends. Germline loops: CDR1 ENHRY, CDR2 SYGVKD. This CDR3 is 13 amino acids long. CDR3 in amino acids: CAISGQVNQPQHF. The CDR3 nucleotides are TGTGCCATCAGTGGACAAGTCAATCAGCCCCAGCATTTT.

This chain joins TRBV23-1 and TRBJ1-5; D remains unclear. TRBV23-1 is marked as an open reading frame, function uncertain. The CDR3 is 16 residues long. V was cut by 3 bases and J by 0 bases, with 12 bases left in between. The CDR3 DNA is TGCGCCAGCAGTCACTCCTGGGCCTATAGCAATCAGCCCCAGCATTTT. This gives the protein CASSHSWAYSNQPQHF.

The V and J genes are TRBV7-9 and TRBJ2-3; 8 bases agree with TRBD2. There are 13 residues in the CDR3. V lost 5 bases to trimming and J lost 6 bases; unmatched junction nucleotides: 4. Germline V gives CDR1 SEHNR, CDR2 FQNEAQ (reference sequence). The CDR3 nucleotides are TGTGCCAGCAGCCAATCTAGCGGGGATACGCAGTATTTT. Translated, it gives CASSQSSGDTQYF.

V is TRBV7-2 and J is TRBJ2-5, with 8 bases identical to TRBD2. Germline CDR1 reads SGHTA; CDR2 reads FQGNSA. J lost 0 bases, V lost 1 base, and 7 bases had no gene match. This CDR3 has 17 amino acids. CDR3 sequence: CASSLGASGLYQETQYF. The CDR3 nucleotides read TGTGCCAGCAGCTTAGGAGCTAGCGGGTTGTACCAAGAGACCCAGTACTTC.

The table lists this clone with a count of one. CDR3 sequence (DNA): TGTGCCACCAGTGGGCAGGATAGGTCTTTCTTT. As protein: CATSGQDRSFF. V and J are TRBV24-1 and TRBJ1-1, with D hard to call. Germline-derived CDR1 and CDR2 are KGHDR and SFDVKD. CDR3 length: 11 residues. V was clipped by 5 bases and J by 12 bases, with 12 bases between them.

The chain is built from TRBV6-2 or TRBV6-3 and TRBJ2-1, with 11 nucleotides matching TRBD2. CDR3 length: 19 amino acids. V was clipped by 2 bases and J by 0 bases; unmatched bases: 9. Germline-derived CDR1 and CDR2 are MNHEY and SVGEGT. The CDR3 region is CASSYDLAGGPSSYNEQFF. Here the CDR3 DNA reads TGTGCCAGCAGTTACGATCTAGCGGGGGGCCCGAGCTCCTACAATGAGCAGTTCTTC.

V gene TRBV9 combines with J gene TRBJ1-1; 10 bases fit TRBD1. Germline CDR1 SGDLS, CDR2 YYNGEE. CDR3 length: 21 residues. J was trimmed by 0 bases and V by 4 bases; bases with no gene match: 21. CDR3 protein: CASSPRPGQGIPWGLNTEAFF. The CDR3 nucleotides are TGTGCCAGCAGCCCCCGACCGGGACAGGGGATCCCCTGGGGTTTGAACACTGAAGCTTTCTTT.

This chain connects TRBV7-9 to TRBJ2-2; TRBD1 aligns across 8 bases. The germline V gene encodes CDR1 SEHNR and CDR2 FQNEAQ (reference sequence). J lost 7 bases, V lost 2 bases, and 3 bases had no gene match. The CDR3 contains 14 residues. CDR3 loop: CASSLQGAIGELFF. The CDR3 DNA is TGTGCCAGCAGCTTACAGGGGGCGATCGGGGAGCTGTTTTTT.

The chain uses TRBV12-3 or TRBV12-4 and TRBJ2-3; possibly TRBD2 for D (6 bases). The CDR3 contains 13 residues. The germline V and J ends were trimmed by 6 bases and 5 bases, with 12 bases remaining between them. The CDR3 DNA sequence: TGTGCCAGCAGGGGACCGACTAGAGATACGCAGTATTTT. Its translation: CASRGPTRDTQYF.

The chain couples TRBV5-4 to TRBJ2-1, with TRBD2 identical over 13 bases. With V trimmed by 4 bases and J by 9 bases, 10 bases remained unmatched. Germline V gene data show CDR1 as SGHNT and CDR2 as YYREEE (reference sequence). The CDR3 extends over 16 amino acids. The CDR3 DNA reads TGTGCCAGCAGCAGACCCGGGACTAGCGGGGTGGCTGAGCAGTTCTTC. Translation: CASSRPGTSGVAEQFF.

This chain links TRBV18 with TRBJ2-1; 8 bases agree with TRBD2. The CDR3 has 16 amino acids. CDR1 and CDR2 (germline): KGHSH, LQKENI. Germline trimming cut 0 bases from V and 6 bases from J; bases unmatched to any gene: 7. CDR3 loop: CASSPPGTLAGNEQFF. The CDR3 DNA is TGTGCCAGCTCACCACCAGGGACTCTAGCGGGCAATGAGCAGTTCTTC. Based on the CDR3 plus reference TRBV18 and TRBJ2-1, the full variable domain is NAGVMQNPRHLVRRRGQEARLRCSPMKGHSHVYWYRQLPEEGLKFMVYLQKENIIDESGMPKERFSAEFPKEGPSILRIQQVVRGDSAAYFCASSPPGTLAGNEQFFGPGTRLTVL.

This rearrangement joins TRBV4-3 to TRBJ2-7; unclear D gene. From germline, CDR1 is LGHNA and CDR2 YSLEER. This CDR3 comprises 13 residues. V was shortened by 0 bases and J by 0 bases, with 3 bases between the two germline ends. The CDR3 sequence: CASSQDSSYEQYF. The CDR3, as DNA: TGCGCCAGCAGCCAAGACAGCTCCTACGAGCAGTACTTC.

V is TRBV24-1 and J is TRBJ2-7; the match to TRBD1 covers 7 bases. The length of the CDR3 is 15 residues. Trimming took 1 base from V and 7 from J; bases not matched to a gene: 9. CDR1 and CDR2 (germline): KGHDR, SFDVKD. CDR3 nucleotides: TGTGCCACCAGTGATTTCAACAGGGGCTCCTTTGAGCAGTACTTC. Protein sequence: CATSDFNRGSFEQYF.

The chain couples TRBV4-1 to TRBJ1-1; D gene uncertain. Trimming shortened V by 3 bases and J by 1 base, and 9 bases separated the two germline ends. This CDR3 spans 14 amino acids. Germline V lookup: CDR1 MGHRA, CDR2 YSYEKL. This CDR3 is CASSQISRNTEAFF. The CDR3 nucleotides read TGCGCCAGCAGCCAGATCTCGCGGAACACTGAAGCTTTCTTT.